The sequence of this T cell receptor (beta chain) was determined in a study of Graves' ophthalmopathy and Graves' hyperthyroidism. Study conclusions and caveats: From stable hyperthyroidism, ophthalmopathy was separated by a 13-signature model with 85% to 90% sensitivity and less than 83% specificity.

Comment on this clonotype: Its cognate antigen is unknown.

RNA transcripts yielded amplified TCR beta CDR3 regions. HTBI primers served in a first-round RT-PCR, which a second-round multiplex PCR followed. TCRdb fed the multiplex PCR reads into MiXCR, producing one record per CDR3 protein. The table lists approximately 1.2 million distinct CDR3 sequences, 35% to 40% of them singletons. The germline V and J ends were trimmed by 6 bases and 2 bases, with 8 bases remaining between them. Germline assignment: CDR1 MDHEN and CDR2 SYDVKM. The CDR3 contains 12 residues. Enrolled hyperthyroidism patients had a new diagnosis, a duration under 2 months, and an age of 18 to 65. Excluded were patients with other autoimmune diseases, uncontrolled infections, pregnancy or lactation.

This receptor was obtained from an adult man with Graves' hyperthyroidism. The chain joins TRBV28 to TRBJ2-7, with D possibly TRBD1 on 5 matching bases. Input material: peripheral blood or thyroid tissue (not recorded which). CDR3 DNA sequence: TGTGCCAGCAGAGGGGCTCCCTACGAGCAGTACTTC. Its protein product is CASRGAPYEQYF.